The clone carrying this T cell receptor (beta chain) has at least ten counts. The antigen is undetermined. These data belong to a study of T cells in Graves' hyperthyroidism and ophthalmopathy. Study results and limitations: Patients with ophthalmopathy were separated from those with stable hyperthyroidism by a 13 V-J model.

Deletions cut 0 bases from V and 8 bases from J, with 10 bases between. The CDR3 sequence is 13 residues long. In germline, CDR1 is SGHTA, CDR2 FQGNSA. Researchers took RNA transcripts and amplified the TCR beta CDR3 regions from them. The primer set for the first-round RT-PCR of the TCR CDR3 was HTBI. TCRdb redid the calling of the multiplex PCR reads with MiXCR, one entry per CDR3 protein. The sample has under 450,000 distinct CDR3 sequences, more than 15% seen once. Newly diagnosed hyperthyroidism patients aged 18 to 65 years had disease lasting under 2 months. Pregnant or lactating patients were excluded, as were those with uncontrolled infection or other autoimmune disease.

The specimen sequenced was blood. The receptor was isolated from a woman aged 18-30 years with Graves' hyperthyroidism. The chain joins TRBV7-2 to TRBJ1-2; D unresolved. CDR3 coding DNA: TGTGCCAGCAGCTTAGCGGTCGTCGGGGGCTACACCTTC. The encoded protein is CASSLAVVGGYTF.